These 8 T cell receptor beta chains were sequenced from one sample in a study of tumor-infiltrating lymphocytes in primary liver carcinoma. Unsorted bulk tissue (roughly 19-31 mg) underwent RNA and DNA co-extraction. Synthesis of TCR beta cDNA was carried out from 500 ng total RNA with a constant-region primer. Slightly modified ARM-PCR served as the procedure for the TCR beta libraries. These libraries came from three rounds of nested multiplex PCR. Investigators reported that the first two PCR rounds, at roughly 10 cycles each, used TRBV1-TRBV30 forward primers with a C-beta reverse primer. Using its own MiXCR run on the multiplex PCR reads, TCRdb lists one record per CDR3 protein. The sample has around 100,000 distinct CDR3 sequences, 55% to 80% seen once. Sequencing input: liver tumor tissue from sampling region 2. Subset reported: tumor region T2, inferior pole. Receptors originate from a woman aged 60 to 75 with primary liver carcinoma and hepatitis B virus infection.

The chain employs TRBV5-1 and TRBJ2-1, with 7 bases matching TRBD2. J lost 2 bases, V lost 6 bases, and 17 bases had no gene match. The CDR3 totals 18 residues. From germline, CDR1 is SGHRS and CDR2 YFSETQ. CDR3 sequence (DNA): TGCGCCAGCACCCCTGGGAGGGCTAGCGGAAATCCCTACAATGAGCAGTTCTTC. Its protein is CASTPGRASGNPYNEQFF. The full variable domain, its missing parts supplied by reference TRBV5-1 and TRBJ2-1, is KAGVTQTPRYLIKTRGQQVTLSCSPISGHRSVSWYQQTPGQGLQFLFEYFSETQRNKGNFPGRFSGRQFSNSRSEMNVSTLELGDSALYLCASTPGRASGNPYNEQFFGPGTRLTVL.

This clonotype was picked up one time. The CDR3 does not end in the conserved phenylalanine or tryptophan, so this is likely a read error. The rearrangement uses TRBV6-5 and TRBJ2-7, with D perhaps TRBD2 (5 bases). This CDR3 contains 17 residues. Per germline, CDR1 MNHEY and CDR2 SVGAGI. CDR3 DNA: TGTGCCAGCAGTTACGAACGACCCCACGAGGGAGCCTACGATCAGTACTTG. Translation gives CASSYERPHEGAYDQYL.

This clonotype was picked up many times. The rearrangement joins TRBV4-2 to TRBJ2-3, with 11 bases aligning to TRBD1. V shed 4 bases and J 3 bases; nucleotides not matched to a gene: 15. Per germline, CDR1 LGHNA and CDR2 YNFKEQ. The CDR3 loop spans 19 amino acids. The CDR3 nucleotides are TGTGCCAGCAGCCTAAGAATTCTCAGGACAGGGGGCGCGACAGATACGCAGTATTTT. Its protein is CASSLRILRTGGATDTQYF.

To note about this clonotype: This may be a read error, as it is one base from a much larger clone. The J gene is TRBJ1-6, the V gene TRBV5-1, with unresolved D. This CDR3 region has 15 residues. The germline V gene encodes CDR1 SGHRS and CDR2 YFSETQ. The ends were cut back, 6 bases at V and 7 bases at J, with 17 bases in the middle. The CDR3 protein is CASTLDALKNSPLHF. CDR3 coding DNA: TGCGCCAGCACCCTCGACGCGTTGAAGAATTCACCCCTCCACTTT. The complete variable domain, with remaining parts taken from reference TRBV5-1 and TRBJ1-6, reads KAGVTQTPRYLIKTRGQQVTLSCSPISGHRSVSWYQQTPGQGLQFLFEYFSETQRNKGNFPGRFSGRQFSNSRSEMNVSTLELGDSALYLCASTLDALKNSPLHFGNGTRLTVT.

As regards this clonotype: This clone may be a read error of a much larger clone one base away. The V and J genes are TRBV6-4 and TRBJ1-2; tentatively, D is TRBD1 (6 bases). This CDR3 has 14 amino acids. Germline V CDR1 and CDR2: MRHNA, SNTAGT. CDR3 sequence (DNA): TGTGCCTGCAGTGACACAGACAGGCTGAGCGGCTACACCTTC. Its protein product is CACSDTDRLSGYTF.

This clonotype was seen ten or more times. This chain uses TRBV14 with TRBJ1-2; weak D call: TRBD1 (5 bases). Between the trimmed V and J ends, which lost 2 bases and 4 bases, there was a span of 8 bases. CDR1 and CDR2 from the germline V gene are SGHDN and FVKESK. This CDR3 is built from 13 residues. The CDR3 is CASSQRQSYGYTF. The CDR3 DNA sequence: TGTGCCAGCAGCCAAAGACAGTCCTATGGCTACACCTTC.

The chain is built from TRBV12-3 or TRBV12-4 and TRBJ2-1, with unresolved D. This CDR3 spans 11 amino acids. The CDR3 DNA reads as TGTCTCAGCTCGAAAGTTAATGAGCAGTTCTTC. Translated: CLSSKVNEQFF.

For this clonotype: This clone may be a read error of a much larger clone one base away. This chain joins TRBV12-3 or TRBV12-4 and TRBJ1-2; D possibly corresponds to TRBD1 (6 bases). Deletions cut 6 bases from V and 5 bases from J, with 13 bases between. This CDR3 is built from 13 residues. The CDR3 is CASSTGGWYGYTF. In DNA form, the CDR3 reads TGTGCCAGCAGCACTGGGGGCTGGTATGGCTACACCTTC.